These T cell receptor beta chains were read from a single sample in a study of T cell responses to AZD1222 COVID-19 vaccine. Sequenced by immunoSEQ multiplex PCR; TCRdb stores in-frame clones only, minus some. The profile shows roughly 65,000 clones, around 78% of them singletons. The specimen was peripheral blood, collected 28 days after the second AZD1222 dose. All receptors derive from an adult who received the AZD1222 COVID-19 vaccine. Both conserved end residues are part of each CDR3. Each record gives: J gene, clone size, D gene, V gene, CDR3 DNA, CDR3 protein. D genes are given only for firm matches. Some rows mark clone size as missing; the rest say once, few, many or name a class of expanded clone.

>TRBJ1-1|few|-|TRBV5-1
TGCGCCAGCAGCTTCGATGGGGACGGCTACACTGAAGCTTTCTTT
CASSFDGDGYTEAFF
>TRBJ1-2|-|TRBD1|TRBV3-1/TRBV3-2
TGTGCCAGCAGCCACCCACCCGGGACAGACTATGGCTACACCTTC
CASSHPPGTDYGYTF
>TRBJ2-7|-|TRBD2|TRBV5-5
TGTGCCAGCAGCTCCGGACTAGCGGGGGCCCTAAGCTCCTACGAGCAGTACTTC
CASSSGLAGALSSYEQYF
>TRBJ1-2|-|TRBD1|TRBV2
TGTGCCAGCAGGAGGACAGGGTTATATGGCTACACCTTC
CASRRTGLYGYTF
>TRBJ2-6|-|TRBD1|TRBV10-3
TGTGCCATCAGTGAGTCGGCACAGGGGGCCTCTGGGGCCAACGTCCTGACTTTC
CAISESAQGASGANVLTF
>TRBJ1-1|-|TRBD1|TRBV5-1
TGCGCCAGCAGCTTGGAAGGCAGGGGGCTGACTGAAGCTTTCTTT
CASSLEGRGLTEAFF
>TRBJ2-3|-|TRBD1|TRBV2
TGTGCCAGCAGACTCACAGGGGTCAGCACAGATACGCAGTATTTT
CASRLTGVSTDTQYF
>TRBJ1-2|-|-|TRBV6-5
TGTGCCAGCAGTCGAGAGGGCGGGTCTTATGGCTACACCTTC
CASSREGGSYGYTF
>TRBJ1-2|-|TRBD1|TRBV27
TGTGCCAGCAGTTTGAATCCACAGGGGGGACCTATTCGCTACACCTTC
CASSLNPQGGPIRYTF
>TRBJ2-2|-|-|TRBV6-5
TGTGCCAGCAGCTTACCGGGTGGGACCGGGGAGCTGTTTTTT
CASSLPGGTGELFF
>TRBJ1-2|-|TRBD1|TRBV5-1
TGCGCCAGCAGCTTGGTTGGACAGGGGGGCCTCGGCACCTTC
CASSLVGQGGLGTF
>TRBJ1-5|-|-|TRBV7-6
TGTGCCAGCAGCTTGAGCACGAATCAGCCCCAGCATTTT
CASSLSTNQPQHF
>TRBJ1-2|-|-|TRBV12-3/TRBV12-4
TGTGCCAGCAGTTTGGACAGCGTCAATGGCTACACCTTC
CASSLDSVNGYTF
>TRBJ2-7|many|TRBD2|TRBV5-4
TGTGCCAGCAGTATGGGCATAAGGTCCGCGGGAGTTCCATACGAGCAGTACTTC
CASSMGIRSAGVPYEQYF
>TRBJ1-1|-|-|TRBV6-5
TGTGCCAGCAGTTACGGACAGAGCACTGAAGCTTTCTTT
CASSYGQSTEAFF
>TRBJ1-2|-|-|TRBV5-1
TGCGCCAGCAGCTTGGAGGGCAAGGTGGGCTACACCTTC
CASSLEGKVGYTF
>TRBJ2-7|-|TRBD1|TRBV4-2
TGTGCCAGCAGCCAAGCGACAGGGACCTACGAGCAGTACTTC
CASSQATGTYEQYF
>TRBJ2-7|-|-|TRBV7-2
TGTGCCAGCAGCCGGGACCCCCGGGGTGAGCAGTACTTC
CASSRDPRGEQYF
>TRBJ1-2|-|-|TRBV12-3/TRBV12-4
TGTGCCAGCAGTTTGGGGGCCGGGGATGGCTACACCTTC
CASSLGAGDGYTF
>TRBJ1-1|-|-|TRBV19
TGTGCCAGTAGACCCTGGACATTAAACACTGAAGCTTTCTTT
CASRPWTLNTEAFF
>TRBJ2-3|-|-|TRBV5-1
TGCGCCAGCAGCTCGAGGGGGGATACGCAGTATTTT
CASSSRGDTQYF
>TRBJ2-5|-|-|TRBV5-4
TGTGCCAGCAGCTTGCCAATTCCGGGTCAGGGATTGGAGACCCAGTACTTC
CASSLPIPGQGLETQYF
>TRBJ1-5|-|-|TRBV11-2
TGTGCCAGCAGCTTAAACCGGGGCTCGCCCCAGCATTTT
CASSLNRGSPQHF
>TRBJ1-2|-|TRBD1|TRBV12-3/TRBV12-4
TGTGCCAGCAGCCGGGACAGTCACTATGGCTACACCTTC
CASSRDSHYGYTF
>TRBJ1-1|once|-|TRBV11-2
TGTGCCAGCAGCTTTGACCCCCGCGTCGCTTTCTTT
CASSFDPRVAFF
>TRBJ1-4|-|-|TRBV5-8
TGTGCCAGCAGCTTGGGGGGCAGGGATGAAAAACTGTTTTTT
CASSLGGRDEKLFF
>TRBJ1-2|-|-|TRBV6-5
TGTGCCAGCAGTAAGAGGGGGGATGGCTACACCTTC
CASSKRGDGYTF
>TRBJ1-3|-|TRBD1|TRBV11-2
TGTGCCAGCAGCGCGGGACAGGGGAGCGTCACCATATATTTT
CASSAGQGSVTIYF
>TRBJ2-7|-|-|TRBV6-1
TGTGCCAGCAGTGAAGCGAGCTACGAGCAGTACTTC
CASSEASYEQYF
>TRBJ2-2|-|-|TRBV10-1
TGCGCCAGCGGCAAGGGAACCGGGGAGCTGTTTTTT
CASGKGTGELFF
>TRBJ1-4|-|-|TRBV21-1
TGTGCCAGCAGCAATTCCGACCGGCTGTTTTTT
CASSNSDRLFF
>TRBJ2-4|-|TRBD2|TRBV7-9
TGTGCCAGCACTAGCGGCAACTTAGCCAAAAACATTCAGTACTTC
CASTSGNLAKNIQYF
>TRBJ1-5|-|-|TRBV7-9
TGTGCCAGCAGCCCCGGAGATCAGCCCCAGCATTTT
CASSPGDQPQHF
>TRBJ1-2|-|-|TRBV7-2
TGTGCCAGCAGCTTACTGGGGTTGGACTATGGCTACACCTTC
CASSLLGLDYGYTF
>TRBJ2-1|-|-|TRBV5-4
TGTGCCAGCCTCAGGGAGTCCCACAATGAGCAGTTCTTC
CASLRESHNEQFF
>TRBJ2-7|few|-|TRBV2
TGTGCCAGCTCGGGGGCCTTTCGGATCGAGCAGTACTTC
CASSGAFRIEQYF
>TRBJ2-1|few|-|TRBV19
TGTGCCACTATAAGCTCCTACAATGAGCAGTTCTTC
CATISSYNEQFF
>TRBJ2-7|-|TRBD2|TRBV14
TGTGCCAGCAGCTCCGGGAGGGCGGAGCAGTACTTC
CASSSGRAEQYF
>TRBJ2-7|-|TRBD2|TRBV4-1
TGCGCCAGCAGCCTGGGGGGGGGCGAGCAGTACTTC
CASSLGGGEQYF
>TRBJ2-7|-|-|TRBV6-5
TGTGCCAGCAAAAGGACGGCGAGCTCCTACGAGCAGTACTTC
CASKRTASSYEQYF
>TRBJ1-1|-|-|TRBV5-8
TGTGCCAGCCCGACAGTGATGAACACTGAAGCTTTCTTT
CASPTVMNTEAFF
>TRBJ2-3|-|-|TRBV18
TGTGCCAGCTCACCATCTTCTTTGCCAGATACGCAGTATTTT
CASSPSSLPDTQYF
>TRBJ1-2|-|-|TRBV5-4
TGTGCCAGCAGCCTTTGGGCCGACCAAGGGTATGGCTACACCTTC
CASSLWADQGYGYTF
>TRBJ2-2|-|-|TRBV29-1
TGCAGCGTTGATTCTGCAGGGGTCACCGGGGAGCTGTTTTTT
CSVDSAGVTGELFF
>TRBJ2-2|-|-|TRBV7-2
TGTGCCAGCAGCTTACCCCTGGGGAGAGGGGAGCTGTTTTTT
CASSLPLGRGELFF
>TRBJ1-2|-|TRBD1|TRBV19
TGTGCCAGTAGTATAGCTCCGGGACAGCCTGTCGGCTACACCTTC
CASSIAPGQPVGYTF